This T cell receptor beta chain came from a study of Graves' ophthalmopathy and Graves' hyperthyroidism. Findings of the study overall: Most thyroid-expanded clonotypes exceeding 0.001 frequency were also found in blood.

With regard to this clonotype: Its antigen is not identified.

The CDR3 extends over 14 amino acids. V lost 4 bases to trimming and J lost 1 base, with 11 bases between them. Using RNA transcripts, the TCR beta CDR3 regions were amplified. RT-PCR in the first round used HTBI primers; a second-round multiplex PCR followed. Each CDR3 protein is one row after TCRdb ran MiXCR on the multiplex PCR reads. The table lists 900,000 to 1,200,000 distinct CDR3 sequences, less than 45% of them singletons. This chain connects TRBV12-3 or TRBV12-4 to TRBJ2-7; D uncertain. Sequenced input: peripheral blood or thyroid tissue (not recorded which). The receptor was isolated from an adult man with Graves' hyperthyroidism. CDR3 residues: CASSSSPFSYEQYF. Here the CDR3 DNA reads TGTGCCAGCAGTTCCAGCCCTTTTTCCTACGAGCAGTACTTC.